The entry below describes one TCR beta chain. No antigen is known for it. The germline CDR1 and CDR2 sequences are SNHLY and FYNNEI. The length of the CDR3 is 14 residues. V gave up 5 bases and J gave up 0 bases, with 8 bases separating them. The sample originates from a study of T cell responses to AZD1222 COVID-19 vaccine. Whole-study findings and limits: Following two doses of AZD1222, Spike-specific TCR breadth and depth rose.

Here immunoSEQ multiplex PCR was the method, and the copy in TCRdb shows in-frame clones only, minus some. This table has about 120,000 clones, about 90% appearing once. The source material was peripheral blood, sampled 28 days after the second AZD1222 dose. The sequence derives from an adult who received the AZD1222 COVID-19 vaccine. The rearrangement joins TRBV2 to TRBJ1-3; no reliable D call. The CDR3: CASSRPNSGNTIYF. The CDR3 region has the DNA TGTGCCAGCAGTCGGCCGAACTCTGGAAACACCATATATTTT. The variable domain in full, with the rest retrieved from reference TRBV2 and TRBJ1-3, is EPEVTQTPSHQVTQMGQEVILRCVPISNHLYFYWYRQILGQKVEFLVSFYNNEISEKSEIFDDQFSVERPDGSNFTLKIRSTKLEDSAMYFCASSRPNSGNTIYFGEGSWLTVV.